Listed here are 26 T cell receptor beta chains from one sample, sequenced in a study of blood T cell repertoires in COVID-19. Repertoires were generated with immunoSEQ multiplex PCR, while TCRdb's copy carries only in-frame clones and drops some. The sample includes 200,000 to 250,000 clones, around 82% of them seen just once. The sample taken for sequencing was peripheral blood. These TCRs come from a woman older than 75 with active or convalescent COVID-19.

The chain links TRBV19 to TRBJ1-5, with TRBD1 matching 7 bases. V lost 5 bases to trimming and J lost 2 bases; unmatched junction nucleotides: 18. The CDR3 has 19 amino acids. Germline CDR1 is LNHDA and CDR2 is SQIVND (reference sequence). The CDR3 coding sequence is TGTGCCAGTAGTGCCATTGGCGGGACAGCCAATAGCGGCAATCAGCCCCAGCATTTT. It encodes CASSAIGGTANSGNQPQHF. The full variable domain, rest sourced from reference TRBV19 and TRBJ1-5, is DGGITQSPKYLFRKEGQNVTLSCEQNLNHDAMYWYRQDPGQGLRLIYYSQIVNDFQKGDIAEGYSVSREKKESFPLTVTSAQKNPTAFYLCASSAIGGTANSGNQPQHFGDGTRLSIL.

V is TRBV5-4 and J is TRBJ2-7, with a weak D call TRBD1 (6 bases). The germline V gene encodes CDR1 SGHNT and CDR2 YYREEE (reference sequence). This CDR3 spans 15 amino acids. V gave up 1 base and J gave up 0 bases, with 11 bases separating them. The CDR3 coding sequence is TGTGCCAGCAGCTTGTTTACAGGGAGCTCCTACGAGCAGTACTTC. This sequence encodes CASSLFTGSSYEQYF.

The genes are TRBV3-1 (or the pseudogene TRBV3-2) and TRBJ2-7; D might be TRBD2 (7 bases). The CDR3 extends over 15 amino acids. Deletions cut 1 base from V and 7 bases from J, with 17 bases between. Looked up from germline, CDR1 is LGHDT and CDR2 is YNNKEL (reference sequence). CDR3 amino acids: CASSQGRGPTGEQYF. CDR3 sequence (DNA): TGTGCCAGCAGCCAAGGGCGGGGGCCCACGGGGGAGCAGTACTTC.

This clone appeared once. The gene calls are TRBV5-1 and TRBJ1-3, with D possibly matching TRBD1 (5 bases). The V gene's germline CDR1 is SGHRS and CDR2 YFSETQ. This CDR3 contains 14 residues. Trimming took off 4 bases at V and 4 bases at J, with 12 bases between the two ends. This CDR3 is CASSPGGNGNTIYF. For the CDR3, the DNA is TGCGCCAGCAGCCCGGGGGGGAACGGAAACACCATATATTTT. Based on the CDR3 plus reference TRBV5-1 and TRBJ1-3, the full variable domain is KAGVTQTPRYLIKTRGQQVTLSCSPISGHRSVSWYQQTPGQGLQFLFEYFSETQRNKGNFPGRFSGRQFSNSRSEMNVSTLELGDSALYLCASSPGGNGNTIYFGEGSWLTVV.

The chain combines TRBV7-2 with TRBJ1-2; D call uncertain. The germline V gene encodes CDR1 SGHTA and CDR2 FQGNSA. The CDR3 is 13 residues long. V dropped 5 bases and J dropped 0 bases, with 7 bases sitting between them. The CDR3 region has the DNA TGTGCCAGCAGCAGAGACTCTAACTATGGCTACACCTTC. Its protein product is CASSRDSNYGYTF.

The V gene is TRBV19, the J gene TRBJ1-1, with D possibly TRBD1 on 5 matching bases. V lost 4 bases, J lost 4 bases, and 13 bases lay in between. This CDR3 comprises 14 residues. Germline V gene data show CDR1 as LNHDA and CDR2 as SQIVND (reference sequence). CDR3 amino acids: CASSTTVRGTEAFF. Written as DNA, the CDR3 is TGTGCCAGTAGTACGACAGTAAGGGGCACTGAAGCTTTCTTT.

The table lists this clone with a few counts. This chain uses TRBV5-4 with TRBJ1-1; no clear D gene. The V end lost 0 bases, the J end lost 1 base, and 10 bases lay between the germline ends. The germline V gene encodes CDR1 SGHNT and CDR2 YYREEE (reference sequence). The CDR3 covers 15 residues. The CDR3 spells CASSLGVSGNTEAFF. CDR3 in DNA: TGTGCCAGCAGCTTGGGCGTTTCGGGGAACACTGAAGCTTTCTTT. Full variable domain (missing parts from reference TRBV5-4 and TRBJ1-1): ETGVTQSPTHLIKTRGQQVTLRCSSQSGHNTVSWYQQALGQGPQFIFQYYREEENGRGNFPPRFSGLQFPNYSSELNVNALELDDSALYLCASSLGVSGNTEAFFGQGTRLTVV.

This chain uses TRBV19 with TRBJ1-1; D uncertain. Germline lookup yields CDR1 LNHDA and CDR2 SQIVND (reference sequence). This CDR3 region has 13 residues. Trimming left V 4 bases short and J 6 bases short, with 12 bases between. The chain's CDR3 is CASSTTNGAEAFF. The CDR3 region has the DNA TGTGCCAGTAGTACCACAAACGGGGCTGAAGCTTTCTTT.

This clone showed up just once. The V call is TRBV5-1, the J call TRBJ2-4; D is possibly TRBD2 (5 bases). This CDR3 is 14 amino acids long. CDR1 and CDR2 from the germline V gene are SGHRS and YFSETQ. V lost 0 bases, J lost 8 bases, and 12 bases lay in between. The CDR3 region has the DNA TGCGCCAGCAGCTTGGCGGGGAGTTTGGACATTCAGTACTTC. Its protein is CASSLAGSLDIQYF.

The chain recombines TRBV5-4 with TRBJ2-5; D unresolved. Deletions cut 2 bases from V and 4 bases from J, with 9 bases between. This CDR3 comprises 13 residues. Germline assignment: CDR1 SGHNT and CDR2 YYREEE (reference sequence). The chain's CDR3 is CASSLVPGETQYF. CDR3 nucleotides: TGTGCCAGCAGCTTAGTGCCCGGAGAGACCCAGTACTTC.

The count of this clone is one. CDR3 sequence: CASHLAGANTEAFF. Here the CDR3 DNA reads TGTGCCAGCCACCTGGCAGGGGCCAACACTGAAGCTTTCTTT. J is TRBJ1-1 and V is TRBV6-5; TRBD1 might be the D (6 bases). Germline V gene data show CDR1 as MNHEY and CDR2 as SVGAGI. V gave up 8 bases and J gave up 2 bases, with 15 bases separating them. There are 14 residues in the CDR3.

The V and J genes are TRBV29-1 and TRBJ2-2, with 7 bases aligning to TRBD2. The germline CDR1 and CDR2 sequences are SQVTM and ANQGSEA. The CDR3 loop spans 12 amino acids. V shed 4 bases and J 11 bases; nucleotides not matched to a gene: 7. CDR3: CSVVEAGSELFF. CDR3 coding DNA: TGCAGCGTTGTTGAAGCGGGATCTGAGCTGTTTTTT.

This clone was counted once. The CDR3 nucleotides are TGTGCCAGTAGTATTGGAGGGCCCTTGAGTTTTAGCAATCAGCCCCAGCATTTT. This codes for CASSIGGPLSFSNQPQHF. The chain recombines TRBV19 with TRBJ1-5, with unresolved D. Trimming removed 3 bases from V and 0 bases from J, with 18 bases in between. Germline lookup yields CDR1 LNHDA and CDR2 SQIVND (reference sequence). The CDR3 length is 18 residues.

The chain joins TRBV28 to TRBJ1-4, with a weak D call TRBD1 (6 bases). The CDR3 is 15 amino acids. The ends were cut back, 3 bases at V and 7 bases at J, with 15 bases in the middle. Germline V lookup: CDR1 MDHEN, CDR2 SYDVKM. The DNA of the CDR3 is TGTGCCAGCAGTTTTTCCAGGGGCGGAGGTGAAAAACTGTTTTTT. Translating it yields CASSFSRGGGEKLFF.

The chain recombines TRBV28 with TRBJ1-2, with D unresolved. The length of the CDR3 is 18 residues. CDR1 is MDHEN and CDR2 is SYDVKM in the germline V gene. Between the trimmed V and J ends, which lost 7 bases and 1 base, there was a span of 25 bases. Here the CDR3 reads CASIPWSGSKRGNYGYTF. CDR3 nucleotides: TGTGCCAGCATCCCTTGGAGTGGGTCCAAGCGGGGTAACTATGGCTACACCTTC.

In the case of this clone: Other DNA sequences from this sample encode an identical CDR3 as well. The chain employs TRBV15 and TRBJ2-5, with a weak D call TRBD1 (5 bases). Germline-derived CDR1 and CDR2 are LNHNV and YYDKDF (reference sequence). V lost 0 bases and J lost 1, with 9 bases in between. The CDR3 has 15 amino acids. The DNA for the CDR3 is TGTGCCACCAGCAGAGATTGGACATTCCAAGAGACCCAGTACTTC. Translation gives CATSRDWTFQETQYF.

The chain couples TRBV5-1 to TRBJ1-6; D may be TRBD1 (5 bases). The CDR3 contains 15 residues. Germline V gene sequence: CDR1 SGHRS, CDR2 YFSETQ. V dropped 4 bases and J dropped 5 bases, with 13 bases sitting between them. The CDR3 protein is CASSIDSVDNSPLHF. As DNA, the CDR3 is TGCGCCAGCAGCATTGACAGTGTAGATAATTCACCCCTCCACTTT.

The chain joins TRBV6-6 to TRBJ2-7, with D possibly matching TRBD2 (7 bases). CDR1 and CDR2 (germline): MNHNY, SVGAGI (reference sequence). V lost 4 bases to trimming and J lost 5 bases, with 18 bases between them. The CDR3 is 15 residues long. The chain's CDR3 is CASSSPGRGNDEQYF. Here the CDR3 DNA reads TGTGCCAGCAGTTCCCCGGGGAGGGGGAACGACGAGCAGTACTTC.

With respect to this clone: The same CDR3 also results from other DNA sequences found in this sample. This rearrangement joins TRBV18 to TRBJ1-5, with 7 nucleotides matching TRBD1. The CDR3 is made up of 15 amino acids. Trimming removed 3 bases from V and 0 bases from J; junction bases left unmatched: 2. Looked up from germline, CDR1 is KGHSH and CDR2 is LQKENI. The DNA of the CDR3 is TGTGCCAGCTCACCGGGACAGCTTAGCAATCAGCCCCAGCATTTT. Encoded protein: CASSPGQLSNQPQHF.

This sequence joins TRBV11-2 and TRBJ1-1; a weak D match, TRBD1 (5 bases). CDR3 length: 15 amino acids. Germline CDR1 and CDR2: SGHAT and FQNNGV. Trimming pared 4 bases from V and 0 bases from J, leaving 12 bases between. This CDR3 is CASSSRVGVNTEAFF. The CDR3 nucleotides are TGTGCCAGCAGCTCCAGGGTGGGCGTGAACACTGAAGCTTTCTTT.

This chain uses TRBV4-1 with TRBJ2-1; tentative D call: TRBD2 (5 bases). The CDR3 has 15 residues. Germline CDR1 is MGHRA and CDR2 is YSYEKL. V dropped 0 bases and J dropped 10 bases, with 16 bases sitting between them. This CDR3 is CASSQDEGTRQEQFF. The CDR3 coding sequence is TGCGCCAGCAGCCAAGATGAGGGAACCCGGCAAGAGCAGTTCTTC.

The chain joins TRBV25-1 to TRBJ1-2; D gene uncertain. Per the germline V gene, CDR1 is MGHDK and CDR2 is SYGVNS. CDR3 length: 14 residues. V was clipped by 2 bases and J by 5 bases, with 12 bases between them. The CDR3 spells CASSEPRDVYGYTF. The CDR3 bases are TGTGCCAGCAGTGAACCCCGAGATGTTTATGGCTACACCTTC.

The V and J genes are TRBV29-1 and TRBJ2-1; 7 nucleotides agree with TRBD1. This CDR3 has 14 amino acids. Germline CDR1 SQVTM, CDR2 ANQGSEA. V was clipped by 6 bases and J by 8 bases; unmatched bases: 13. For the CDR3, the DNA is TGCAGCGTCCCAAATCCGACAGGGCCGCATGAGCAGTTCTTC. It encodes CSVPNPTGPHEQFF.

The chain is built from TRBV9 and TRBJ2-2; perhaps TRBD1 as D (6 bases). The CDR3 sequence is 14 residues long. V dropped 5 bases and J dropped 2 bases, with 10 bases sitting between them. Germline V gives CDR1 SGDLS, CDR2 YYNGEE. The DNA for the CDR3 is TGTGCCAGCAGGGGGGACATCAACACCGGGGAGCTGTTTTTT. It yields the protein CASRGDINTGELFF. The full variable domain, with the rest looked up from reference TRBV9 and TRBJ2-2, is DSGVTQTPKHLITATGQRVTLRCSPRSGDLSVYWYQQSLDQGLQFLIQYYNGEERAKGNILERFSAQQFPDLHSELNLSSLELGDSALYFCASRGDINTGELFFGEGSRLTVL.

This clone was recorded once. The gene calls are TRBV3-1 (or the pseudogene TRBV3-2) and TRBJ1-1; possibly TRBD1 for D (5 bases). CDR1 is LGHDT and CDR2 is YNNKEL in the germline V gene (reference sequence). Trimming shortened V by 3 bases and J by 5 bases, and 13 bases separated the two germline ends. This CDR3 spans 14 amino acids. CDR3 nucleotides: TGTGCCAGCAGCCAGCTCCAGGGAGGGACTGAAGCTTTCTTT. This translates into CASSQLQGGTEAFF.

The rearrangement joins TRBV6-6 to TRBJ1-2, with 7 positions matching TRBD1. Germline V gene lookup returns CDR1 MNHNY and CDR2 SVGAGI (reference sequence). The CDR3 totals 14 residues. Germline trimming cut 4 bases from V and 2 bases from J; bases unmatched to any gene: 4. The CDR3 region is CASSLTGLNYGYTF. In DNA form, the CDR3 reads TGTGCCAGCAGTTTGACAGGGCTCAACTATGGCTACACCTTC.